This T cell receptor beta chain emerged from a study of PD-L1 blockade in urothelial cancer. Germline values: CDR1 GTSNPN, CDR2 SVGIG (reference sequence). Trimming removed 4 bases from V and 15 bases from J; junction bases left unmatched: 13. The CDR3 totals 15 residues. Described time point: pretreatment peripheral blood. Sequencing was performed with immunoSEQ multiplex PCR; in TCRdb, only in-frame clones are kept and a portion is missing. Among approximately 50,000 clones listed, 84% were seen once. The source is a man aged 65 to 79 with urothelial cancer. The source was PBMCs, collected around atezolizumab (anti-PD-L1) treatment. The chain has TRBV30 and TRBJ2-1, with 15 bases that match TRBD2. As DNA, the CDR3 is TGTGCCTGGACGCAGGGCGGACTAGCGGGGGGGCCGAGGTTCTTC. Its translation: CAWTQGGLAGGPRFF. The variable domain in full, with the rest retrieved from reference TRBV30 and TRBJ2-1, is SQTIHQWPATLVQPVGSPLSLECTVEGTSNPNLYWYRQAAGRGLQLLFYSVGIGQISSEVPQNLSASRPQDRQFILSSKKLLLSDSGFYLCAWTQGGLAGGPRFFGPGTRLTVL.